Below are 17 T cell receptor beta chains sequenced from a single sample in a study of cytomegalovirus exposure and HLA in healthy donors. This PCR relied on a set of 60 Vbeta primers and 13 Jbeta primers. Produced via immunoSEQ multiplex PCR; TCRdb's table is partial and in-frame only. Among about 41,000 clones listed, roughly 80% were seen once. The sample was PBMCs. The receptors stem from a man over 45 in good health and CMV-seronegative.

The rearrangement links TRBV5-1 to TRBJ2-2; maybe TRBD2 (5 bases). Germline V CDR1 and CDR2: SGHRS, YFSETQ. The CDR3 is 15 amino acids. V was shortened by 0 bases and J by 4 bases, with 10 bases between the two germline ends. CDR3 bases: TGCGCCAGCAGCTTGGCCACGAGGGCCACCGGGGAGCTGTTTTTT. Translated: CASSLATRATGELFF.

About this clone: This sample also contains other DNA sequences that code for the same CDR3. The CDR3 coding sequence is TGTGCCAGCAGTGACAGGGGGCCCTACGAGCAGTACTTC. It codes for CASSDRGPYEQYF. V is TRBV6-5 and J is TRBJ2-7; 10 positions agree with TRBD1. J gave up 2 bases and V 5 bases, and 0 bases lay outside the gene matches. Germline CDR1 and CDR2: MNHEY and SVGAGI. The CDR3 contains 13 residues.

This clone was seen only a few times. The rearrangement uses TRBV28 and TRBJ2-7, with TRBD1 matching over 8 bases. This CDR3 region has 12 residues. The V gene end was trimmed by 5 bases and the J gene end by 5 bases; junction bases not matched to a gene: 2. Germline V gene data show CDR1 as MDHEN and CDR2 as SYDVKM. CDR3 protein: CASSQGAHEQYF. In nucleotides, the CDR3 is TGTGCCAGCAGTCAGGGGGCCCACGAGCAGTACTTC.

Details on this clone: The junction shows a germline mismatch at one end, possibly a read error. The identical CDR3 is also encoded by other nucleotide sequences in the sample. The J gene is TRBJ1-6, the V gene TRBV7-2; D unresolved. Per germline, CDR1 SGHTA and CDR2 FQGNSA. CDR3 length equals 14 residues. The CDR3 loop is CASSFTLLNSPLHF. DNA of the CDR3: TGTGCCAGCAGTTTTACCCTCCTAAATTCCCCCCTCCACTTT. Full variable domain (remainder filled in from reference TRBV7-2 and TRBJ1-6): GAGVSQSPSNKVTEKGKDVELRCDPISGHTALYWYRQSLGQGLEFLIYFQGNSAPDKSGLPSDRFSAERTGGSVSTLTIQRTQQEDSAVYLCASSFTLLNSPLHFGNGTRLTVT.

The chain couples TRBV7-6 to TRBJ2-7, with 9 bases identical to TRBD1. Trimming cost V 2 bases and J 2 bases; bases outside gene matches: 1. This CDR3 contains 14 residues. Germline loops: CDR1 SGHVS, CDR2 FNYEAQ. The CDR3 sequence: CASSLNRGPYEQYF. CDR3 DNA: TGTGCCAGCAGCTTAAACAGGGGGCCCTACGAGCAGTACTTC. Full variable domain (remainder filled in from reference TRBV7-6 and TRBJ2-7): GAGVSQSPRYKVTKRGQDVALRCDPISGHVSLYWYRQALGQGPEFLTYFNYEAQQDKSGLPNDRFSAERPEGSISTLTIQRTEQRDSAMYRCASSLNRGPYEQYFGPGTRLTVT.

The CDR3 DNA reads as TGTGCCAGCATGGGGACAGCCGCATATAGCAATCAGCCCCAGCATTTT. Its translation: CASMGTAAYSNQPQHF. The gene calls are TRBV6-6 and TRBJ1-5; 7 bases are shared with TRBD1. The CDR3 extends over 16 amino acids. The ends lost 7 bases at V and 0 bases at J; junction bases unmatched: 9. Germline V lookup: CDR1 MNHNY, CDR2 SVGAGI (reference sequence).

This chain links TRBV5-1 with TRBJ2-5, with 7 bases matching TRBD1. Per the germline V gene, CDR1 is SGHRS and CDR2 is YFSETQ. The junction had 5 bases not matched to a gene; V was cut back by 4 bases and J by 5 bases. The CDR3 runs to 13 residues. CDR3 coding DNA: TGCGCCAGCAGCCGGGACAGAGGGGAGACCCAGTACTTC. Translation: CASSRDRGETQYF.

The chain carries TRBV4-3 and TRBJ2-1; 9 bases line up with TRBD1. Germline V gene data show CDR1 as LGHNA and CDR2 as YSLEER. V was pared by 0 bases and J by 12 bases, with 3 bases of the junction left unmatched. The CDR3 totals 13 residues. CDR3 protein: CASSQDGDRVQFF. The CDR3 region has the DNA TGCGCCAGCAGCCAAGATGGGGACAGGGTGCAGTTCTTC.

In DNA form, the CDR3 reads TGTGCCAGCATCCTACGGGACAATTTCGACGAGCAGTACTTC. Amino acids: CASILRDNFDEQYF. The chain links TRBV6-4 to TRBJ2-7; weak D call: TRBD1 (6 bases). From germline, CDR1 is MRHNA and CDR2 SNTAGT. Trimming shortened V by 7 bases and J by 5 bases, and 18 bases separated the two germline ends. CDR3 size: 14 residues.

The V gene is TRBV2, the J gene TRBJ2-5, with 7 bases aligning to TRBD1. Germline V gives CDR1 SNHLY, CDR2 FYNNEI. CDR3 length: 16 amino acids. Trimming removed 4 bases from V and 4 bases from J; junction bases left unmatched: 12. In DNA form, the CDR3 reads TGTGCCAGCAGTGGGCTGGGGCAGGGGGTAGGAGAGACCCAGTACTTC. This encodes CASSGLGQGVGETQYF.

As for this clone: Germline is not matched at one junction end, which may reflect a read error. The same CDR3 can be traced to other DNA sequences in this sample. CDR3: CASSSRTGGGNSPLHF. Here the CDR3 DNA reads TGTGCCAGCAGCTCTCGGACAGGGGGAGGCAATTCACCTCTCCACTTT. V gene TRBV7-8 combines with J gene TRBJ1-6; 10 bases align to TRBD1. The CDR3 spans 16 residues. Germline V gene data show CDR1 as SGHVS and CDR2 as FQNEAQ.

The rearrangement joins TRBV7-8 to TRBJ1-1, with D tentatively TRBD1 (5 bases). In germline, CDR1 is SGHVS, CDR2 FQNEAQ. The CDR3 length is 15 residues. V was pared by 2 bases and J by 0 bases, with 10 bases between. CDR3 sequence reads: CASSLRQHMNTEAFF. Written as DNA, the CDR3 is TGTGCCAGCAGCTTACGACAGCACATGAACACTGAAGCTTTCTTT. Filled out from reference TRBV7-8 and TRBJ1-1, the complete variable domain reads GAGVSQSPRYKVAKRGQDVALRCDPISGHVSLFWYQQALGQGPEFLTYFQNEAQLDKSGLPSDRFFAERPEGSVSTLKIQRTQQEDSAVYLCASSLRQHMNTEAFFGQGTRLTVV.

The genes are TRBV5-1 and TRBJ1-2; no reliable D call. From germline, CDR1 is SGHRS and CDR2 YFSETQ. This CDR3 comprises 16 residues. The V and J ends lost 4 bases and 0 bases respectively, with 16 bases between them. In DNA form, the CDR3 reads TGCGCCAGCAGCGAAACAGTGGCAAGAGCTAACTATGGCTACACCTTC. This codes for CASSETVARANYGYTF.

The rearrangement joins TRBV18 to TRBJ1-2, with a tentative D call TRBD1 (6 bases). V lost 2 bases and J 2 bases, leaving 9 bases between the germline ends. This CDR3 is built from 14 residues. Germline CDR1 and CDR2: KGHSH and LQKENI. The CDR3 coding sequence is TGTGCCAGCTCACCAGCGGGGGCGAACTATGGCTACACCTTC. This sequence encodes CASSPAGANYGYTF.

This clone was counted only a few times. Other DNA variants within this sample encode the same CDR3. V usage is TRBV9 and J usage is TRBJ2-7; 8 nucleotides line up with TRBD2. V was clipped by 0 bases and J by 0 bases; unmatched bases: 5. Germline CDR1 is SGDLS and CDR2 is YYNGEE. This CDR3 contains 16 residues. The CDR3 sequence: CASSVAGGRTSYEQYF. In DNA, the CDR3 is TGTGCCAGCAGCGTAGCTGGCGGGAGGACCTCCTACGAGCAGTACTTC.

The chain has TRBV5-8 and TRBJ1-2, with 10 bases fitting TRBD1. Germline V gives CDR1 SGHTS, CDR2 YDEGEE. CDR3 length equals 14 residues. V lost 0 bases, J lost 7 bases, and 3 bases stayed unmatched. In nucleotides, the CDR3 is TGTGCCAGCAGCTTGGTGGGACAGGGGCTTGGCTACACCTTC. Its protein is CASSLVGQGLGYTF.

This sequence joins TRBV9 and TRBJ1-1, with a weak D call TRBD1 (5 bases). In germline, CDR1 is SGDLS, CDR2 YYNGEE. The CDR3 has 15 amino acids. With 4 bases removed from V and 4 bases from J, the gap between germline ends came to 17 bases. CDR3 coding DNA: TGTGCCAGCAGCCCTGGCGGGGCCCTCCTCACTGAAGCTTTCTTT. Translating gives CASSPGGALLTEAFF.